The T cell receptor (beta chain) described here comes from a study of blood T cell repertoires in COVID-19. Study as a whole: From the United States, Italy and Spain came samples of acute and convalescent COVID-19.

The count of this clone is one. Only in-frame clones appear in the TCRdb table, and some are missing; sequencing was by immunoSEQ multiplex PCR. This repertoire shows 45,000 to 65,000 clones, 90% found once; its top ten account for 9.7%. This sequence was found in a woman of 80 years or more with acute or convalescent COVID-19. The sequenced sample was peripheral blood.

The CDR3 region has the DNA TGTGCCAGCAGCCAAGTTGGCCCACACGAGCAGTACTTC. It yields the protein CASSQVGPHEQYF. The rearrangement uses TRBV3-1 (or the pseudogene TRBV3-2) and TRBJ2-7; no clear D. The CDR3 is made up of 13 amino acids. Trimming cost V 1 base and J 5 bases, with 9 bases left between them. The V gene's germline CDR1 is LGHDT and CDR2 YNNKEL (reference sequence).